These 8 T cell receptor beta chains originate from one sample sequenced in a study of blood T cell repertoires in COVID-19. Generated by immunoSEQ multiplex PCR, the TCRdb table keeps only in-frame clones and is missing some. Altogether 140,000 to 150,000 clones are present, roughly 89% being singletons, with the ten largest covering roughly 4%. Source material: PBMCs or T cells enriched from blood (not recorded which). The receptor source for this set is a man aged 50 to 60 who had recovered from COVID-19.

This chain uses TRBV5-1 with TRBJ1-1; D gene uncertain. Trimming removed 2 bases from V and 2 bases from J, with 10 bases in between. Germline V gene sequence: CDR1 SGHRS, CDR2 YFSETQ. The CDR3 consists of 14 residues. The CDR3 protein is CASSFTGLNTEAFF. DNA for the CDR3: TGCGCCAGCAGCTTTACCGGGTTAAACACTGAAGCTTTCTTT.

This clone showed up just once. The chain recombines TRBV6-5 with TRBJ1-1, with a weak D call TRBD1 (6 bases). The CDR3 runs to 15 residues. The V and J ends lost 2 bases and 1 base respectively, with 11 bases between them. Germline V CDR1 and CDR2: MNHEY, SVGAGI. The chain's CDR3 is CASSYRGKANTEAFF. Here the CDR3 DNA reads TGTGCCAGCAGTTACAGGGGGAAGGCGAACACTGAAGCTTTCTTT.

CDR3 in amino acids: CASSREDRADTQYF. CDR3 coding DNA: TGCGCCAGCAGCCGGGAGGATAGAGCAGATACGCAGTATTTT. The chain joins TRBV5-1 to TRBJ2-3; TRBD2 agrees at 7 bases. The CDR3 is 14 amino acids. V shed 4 bases, J shed 4 bases, and the junction held 6 bases outside the gene matches. CDR1 is SGHRS, CDR2 YFSETQ, per germline.

The CDR3 reads CASSQTSNQETQYF. CDR3 nucleotides: TGTGCCAGCAGCCAGACTAGCAACCAAGAGACCCAGTACTTC. The rearrangement links TRBV11-2 to TRBJ2-5, with TRBD2 matching 7 bases. The CDR3 is made up of 14 amino acids. Germline V gene data show CDR1 as SGHAT and CDR2 as FQNNGV. V was clipped by 5 bases and J by 0 bases; unmatched bases: 3.

The chain combines TRBV5-4 with TRBJ2-7; weak D call: TRBD2 (5 bases). This CDR3 is built from 17 residues. Trimming stripped 0 bases from V and 4 bases from J, with 20 bases between. Germline-derived CDR1 and CDR2 are SGHNT and YYREEE (reference sequence). CDR3 in DNA: TGTGCCAGCAGCTTGGGGGCCGGGCATGAATCGGGGTACGAGCAGTACTTC. Its protein is CASSLGAGHESGYEQYF.

The chain recombines TRBV7-3 with TRBJ1-2; TRBD1 agrees at 9 bases. CDR1 is SGHTA and CDR2 is FQGTGA in the germline V gene. The CDR3 covers 14 residues. Trimming cost V 5 bases and J 4 bases; bases outside gene matches: 5. CDR3 in amino acids: CASSAGQGGYGYTF. The CDR3 region has the DNA TGTGCCAGCAGCGCGGGACAGGGAGGCTATGGCTACACCTTC.

This clone was seen a handful of times. This chain joins TRBV28 and TRBJ1-6; the D is unclear. Germline assignment: CDR1 MDHEN and CDR2 SYDVKM. The V and J ends lost 4 bases and 10 bases respectively, with 17 bases between them. The CDR3 covers 15 residues. The CDR3 sequence: CASSSWTITGSPLHF. The CDR3 DNA follows: TGTGCCAGCAGTTCCTGGACTATAACCGGATCACCCCTCCACTTT.

CDR3 nucleotide sequence: TGTGCCACCAGCGAGGGCTACAATTCCTACGAGCAGTACTTC. Its translation is CATSEGYNSYEQYF. V gene TRBV24-1 combines with J gene TRBJ2-7, with D maybe TRBD2 (5 bases). V was cut by 7 bases and J by 1 base, with 13 bases left in between. CDR3 length equals 14 residues. Per the germline V gene, CDR1 is KGHDR and CDR2 is SFDVKD.